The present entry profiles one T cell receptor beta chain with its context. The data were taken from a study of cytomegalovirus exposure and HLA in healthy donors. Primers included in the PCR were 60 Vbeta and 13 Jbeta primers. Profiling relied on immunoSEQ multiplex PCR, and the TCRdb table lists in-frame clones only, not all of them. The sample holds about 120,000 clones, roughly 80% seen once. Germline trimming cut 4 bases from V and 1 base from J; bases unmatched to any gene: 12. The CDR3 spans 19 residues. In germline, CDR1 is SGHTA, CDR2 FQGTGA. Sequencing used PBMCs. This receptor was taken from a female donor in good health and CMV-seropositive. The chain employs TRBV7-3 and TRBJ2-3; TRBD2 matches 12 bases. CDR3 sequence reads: CASSWSGLAGNGGTDTQYF. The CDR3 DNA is TGTGCCAGCAGCTGGAGCGGACTAGCGGGGAACGGTGGCACAGATACGCAGTATTTT.